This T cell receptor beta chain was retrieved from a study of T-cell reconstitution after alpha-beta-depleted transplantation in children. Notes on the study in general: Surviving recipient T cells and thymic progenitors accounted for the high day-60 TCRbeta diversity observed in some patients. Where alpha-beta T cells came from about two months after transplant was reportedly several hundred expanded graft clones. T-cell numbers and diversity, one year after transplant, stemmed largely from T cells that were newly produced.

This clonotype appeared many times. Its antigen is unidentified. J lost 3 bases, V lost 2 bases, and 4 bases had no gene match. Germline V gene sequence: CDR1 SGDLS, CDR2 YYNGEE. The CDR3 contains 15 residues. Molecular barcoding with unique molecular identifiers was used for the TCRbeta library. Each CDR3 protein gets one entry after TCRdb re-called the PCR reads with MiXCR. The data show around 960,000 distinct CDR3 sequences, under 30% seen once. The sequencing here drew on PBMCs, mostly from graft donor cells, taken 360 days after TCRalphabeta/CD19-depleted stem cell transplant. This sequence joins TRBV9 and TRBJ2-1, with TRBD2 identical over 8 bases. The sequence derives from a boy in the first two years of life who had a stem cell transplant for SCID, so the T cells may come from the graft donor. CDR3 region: CASSVTGGRYNEQFF. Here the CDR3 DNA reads TGTGCCAGCAGCGTTACGGGGGGGCGCTACAATGAGCAGTTCTTC.